This T cell receptor beta chain derives from a study of blood T cell repertoires in COVID-19. Sequenced by immunoSEQ multiplex PCR; TCRdb stores in-frame clones only, minus some. The sample lists roughly 200,000 clones; 75% to 85% were seen once. This sequence was found in a man aged 40-49 years who had recovered from COVID-19. Sample: PBMCs or T cells enriched from blood (not recorded which).

The CDR3 sequence: CASSRERQNEKLFF. In DNA form, the CDR3 reads TGTGCCAGTAGTAGAGAGAGGCAGAATGAAAAACTGTTTTTT. The chain recombines TRBV19 with TRBJ1-4, with D hard to call. CDR3 length equals 14 residues. Germline V gives CDR1 LNHDA, CDR2 SQIVND (reference sequence). V was clipped by 4 bases and J by 5 bases, with 11 bases between them.